This TCR beta chain was recorded in a study of blood T cell repertoires in COVID-19. Study-level information: Whether acute or convalescent, the COVID-19 samples came from the United States, Italy and Spain.

The CDR3 runs to 13 residues. CDR1 MNHEY and CDR2 SMNVEV come from the germline V gene (reference sequence). V lost 2 bases and J 1 base, leaving 5 bases between the germline ends. The assay was immunoSEQ multiplex PCR, and TCRdb's table has in-frame clones only and misses some. The data show about 69,000 clones, 79% seen once. The chain recombines TRBV27 with TRBJ2-5; D not certain. The sample consisted of peripheral blood. The TCR comes from a human donor in a cohort sampled during active COVID-19. CDR3 DNA: TGTGCCAGCAGTTTACCCAGCCAAGAGACCCAGTACTTC. Its protein is CASSLPSQETQYF.